The clone carrying this T cell receptor (beta chain) was seen a single time. Its matching antigen is unknown. At the DNA level, this CDR3 is encoded by other sequences in the same sample as well. The data were obtained in a study of shared clonotypes between healthy human individuals. Study outcomes and limitations: Naive subsets generally had larger estimated richness than memory subsets. Across a handful of donors, naive CD4 shared 5% to 6.5%, naive CD8 more than 3%, memory CD4 roughly 2.3%, memory CD8 0.4% to 0.5%.

CD45RO-negative, CCR7-selected cells formed the naive CD8 fraction, which excluded terminally differentiated effector memory CD45RA+ cells. Per sorted-subset replicate PCR, input was approximately 210 ng DNA, representing roughly 30,000 T cell genomes. Libraries were prepared by immunoSEQ multiplex PCR; TCRdb keeps only in-frame clonotypes and omits some of them. The sample lists hundreds of thousands of clones, 90% to 95% occurring once. CDR3 length: 13 residues. Trimming took off 1 base at V and 7 bases at J, with 8 bases between the two ends. Looked up from germline, CDR1 is SGHTA and CDR2 is FQGTGA.

This clonotype was sampled from a woman in her 30s in good health. The sample comprised naive CD8+ T cells sorted from blood. This chain links TRBV7-3 with TRBJ2-1; D remains unclear. The CDR3 is CASSLILGNEQFF. CDR3 DNA sequence: TGTGCCAGCAGCTTAATTTTGGGTAATGAGCAGTTCTTC. Supplemented by reference TRBV7-3 and TRBJ2-1, the full variable domain reads GAGVSQTPSNKVTEKGKYVELRCDPISGHTALYWYRQSLGQGPEFLIYFQGTGAADDSGLPNDRFFAVRPEGSVSTLKIQRTERGDSAVYLCASSLILGNEQFFGPGTRLTVL.